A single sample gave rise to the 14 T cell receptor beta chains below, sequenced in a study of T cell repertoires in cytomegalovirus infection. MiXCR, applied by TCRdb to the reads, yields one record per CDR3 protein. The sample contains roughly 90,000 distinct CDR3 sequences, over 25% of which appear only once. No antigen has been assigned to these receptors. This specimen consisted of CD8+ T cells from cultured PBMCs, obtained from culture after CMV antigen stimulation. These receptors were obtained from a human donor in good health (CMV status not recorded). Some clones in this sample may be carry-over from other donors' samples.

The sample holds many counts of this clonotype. The CDR3 loop reads CASSFGDSSTDTQYF. In nucleotides, the CDR3 is TGTGCCAGCAGTTTCGGGGACAGCAGCACAGATACGCAGTATTTT. The chain has TRBV28 and TRBJ2-3, with 7 bases fitting TRBD1. Germline lookup yields CDR1 MDHEN and CDR2 SYDVKM. CDR3 size: 15 residues. With V trimmed by 3 bases and J by 0 bases, 3 bases remained unmatched.

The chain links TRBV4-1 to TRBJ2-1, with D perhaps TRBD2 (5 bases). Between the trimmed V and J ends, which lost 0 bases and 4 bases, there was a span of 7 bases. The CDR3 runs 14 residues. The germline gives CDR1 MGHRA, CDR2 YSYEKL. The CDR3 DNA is TGCGCCAGCAGCCAAGAGGACTTTTACAATGAGCAGTTCTTC. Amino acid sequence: CASSQEDFYNEQFF.

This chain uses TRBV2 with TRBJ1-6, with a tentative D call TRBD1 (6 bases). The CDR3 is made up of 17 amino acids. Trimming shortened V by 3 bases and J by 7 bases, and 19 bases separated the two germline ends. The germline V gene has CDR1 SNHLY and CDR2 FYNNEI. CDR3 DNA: TGTGCCAGCAGTGACAGGGGAAAATTAAGAGGGAATTCACCCCTCCACTTT. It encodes CASSDRGKLRGNSPLHF.

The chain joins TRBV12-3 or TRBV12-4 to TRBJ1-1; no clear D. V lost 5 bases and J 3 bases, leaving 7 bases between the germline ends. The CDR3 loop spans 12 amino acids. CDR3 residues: CASSGGYTEAFF. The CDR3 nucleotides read TGTGCCAGCAGTGGCGGGTACACTGAAGCTTTCTTT.

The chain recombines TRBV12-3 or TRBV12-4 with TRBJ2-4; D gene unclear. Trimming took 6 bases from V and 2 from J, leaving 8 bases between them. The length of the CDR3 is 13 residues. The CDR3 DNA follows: TGTGCCAGCAGAGGACCGACCAAAAACATTCAGTACTTC. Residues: CASRGPTKNIQYF.

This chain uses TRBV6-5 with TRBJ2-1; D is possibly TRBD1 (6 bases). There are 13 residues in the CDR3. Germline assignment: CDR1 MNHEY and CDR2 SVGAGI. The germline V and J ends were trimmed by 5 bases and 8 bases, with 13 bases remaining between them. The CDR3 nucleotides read TGTGCCAGCAGTACTACAGGGCCCCATGAGCAGTTCTTC. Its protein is CASSTTGPHEQFF.

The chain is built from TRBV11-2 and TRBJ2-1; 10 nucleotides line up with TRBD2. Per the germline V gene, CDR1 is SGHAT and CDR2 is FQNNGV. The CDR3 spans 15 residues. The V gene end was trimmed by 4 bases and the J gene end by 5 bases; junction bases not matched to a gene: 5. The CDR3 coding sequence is TGTGCCAGCAGCTCCTCTAGCGGGGGAGACAATGAGCAGTTCTTC. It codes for CASSSSSGGDNEQFF.

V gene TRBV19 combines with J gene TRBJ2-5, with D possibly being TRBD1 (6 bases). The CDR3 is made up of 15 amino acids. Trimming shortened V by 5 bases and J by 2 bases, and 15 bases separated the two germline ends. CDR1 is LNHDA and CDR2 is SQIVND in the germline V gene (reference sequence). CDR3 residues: CASSVTGTQQETQYF. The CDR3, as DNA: TGTGCCAGTAGTGTCACGGGGACACAACAAGAGACCCAGTACTTC.

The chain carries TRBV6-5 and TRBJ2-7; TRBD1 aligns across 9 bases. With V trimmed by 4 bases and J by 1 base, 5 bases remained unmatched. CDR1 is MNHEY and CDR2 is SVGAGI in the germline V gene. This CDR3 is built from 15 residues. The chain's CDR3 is CASSSRQGDSYEQYF. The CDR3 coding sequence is TGTGCCAGCAGTTCGAGACAGGGGGATTCCTACGAGCAGTACTTC.

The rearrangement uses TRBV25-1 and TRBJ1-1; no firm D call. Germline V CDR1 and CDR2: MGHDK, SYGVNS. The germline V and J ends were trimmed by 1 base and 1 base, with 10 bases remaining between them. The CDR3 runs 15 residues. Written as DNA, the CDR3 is TGTGCCAGCAGTGAATCAGCGGCAGCGAACACTGAAGCTTTCTTT. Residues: CASSESAAANTEAFF.

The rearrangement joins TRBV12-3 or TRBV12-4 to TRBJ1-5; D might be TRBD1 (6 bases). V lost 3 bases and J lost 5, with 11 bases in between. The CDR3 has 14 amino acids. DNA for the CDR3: TGTGCCAGCAGTTTCTCGGGGGCGGATCAGCCCCAGCATTTT. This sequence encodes CASSFSGADQPQHF.

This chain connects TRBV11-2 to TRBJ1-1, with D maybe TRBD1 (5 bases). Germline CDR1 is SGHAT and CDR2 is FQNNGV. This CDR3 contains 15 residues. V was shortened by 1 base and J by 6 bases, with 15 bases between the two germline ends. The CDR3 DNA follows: TGTGCCAGCAGCTTAGTAACAGGAGAAAGGGCTGAAGCTTTCTTT. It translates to CASSLVTGERAEAFF.

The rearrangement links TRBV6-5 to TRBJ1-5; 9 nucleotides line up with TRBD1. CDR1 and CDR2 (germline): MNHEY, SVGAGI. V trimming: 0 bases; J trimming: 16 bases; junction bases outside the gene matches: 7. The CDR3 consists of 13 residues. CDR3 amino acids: CASSYSSGTGLHF. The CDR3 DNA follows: TGTGCCAGCAGTTACTCATCTGGGACAGGGCTTCATTTT.

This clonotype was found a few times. The DNA for the CDR3 is TGTGCCAGCAGTTCTCGATGGACGGTAGGGGAGCAGTTCTTC. Its protein product is CASSSRWTVGEQFF. The J gene is TRBJ2-1, the V gene TRBV6-6, with unresolved D. The germline gives CDR1 MNHNY, CDR2 SVGAGI (reference sequence). This CDR3 has 14 amino acids. The V end was cut by 4 bases, the J end by 10 bases, with 17 bases between.